This entry describes one T cell receptor (beta chain). Its specificity is not known. One end of the junction does not line up with germline, which may come from a read error. The PCR contained 60 Vbeta and 13 Jbeta primers. How the authors handled the data: In a later analysis, the count reached about 82 million unique TCR beta chains, with roughly 11 million shared. This table comes from immunoSEQ multiplex PCR, and its TCRdb copy is limited to in-frame clones, with some not included. That table is the source of V, J and clone size, and D and trimming were worked out from the DNA. The data show some 150,000 clones, 75% to 80% seen once. The data were obtained in a study of cytomegalovirus exposure and HLA in healthy donors. Study-level results: Reported results showed that the classifier diagnosed cytomegalovirus status with high specificity and sensitivity.

The CDR3 has 14 amino acids. CDR1 is SGHDT, CDR2 YYEEEE, per germline. The TCR was taken from a male donor in good health and CMV-seronegative. The chain employs TRBV5-6 and TRBJ1-2, with 9 bases aligning to TRBD1. The sample was PBMCs. The chain's CDR3 is CASSTDRGWGFSTF. CDR3 bases: TGTGCCAGCAGCACGGACAGGGGTTGGGGGTTTTCAACTTTC.